The entry below gives a single T cell receptor beta chain sequence along with its context. This specimen comes from a study of control samples from healthy donors and cancer patients. Measured with immunoSEQ multiplex PCR; TCRdb has only the in-frame clones, and not every one. The sample consists of about 100,000 clones, about 90% of them appearing once. The V end was cut by 0 bases, the J end by 1 base, with 9 bases between. The V gene's germline CDR1 is MNHEY and CDR2 SVGAGI. This CDR3 has 15 residues. The chain uses TRBV6-5 and TRBJ1-2; D is undetermined. The source material was blood. The sequence derives from a woman in her 50s in good health. The CDR3 sequence is CASSYSVLNNYGYTF. CDR3 nucleotide sequence: TGTGCCAGCAGTTACTCAGTCCTGAATAACTATGGCTACACCTTC.